Included here is one TCR beta chain sequence, with context. The antigen is not known. CDR3 length equals 12 residues. Per germline, CDR1 MDHEN and CDR2 SYDVKM. Trimming left V 2 bases short and J 8 bases short, with 9 bases between. This entry comes from a study of cytomegalovirus exposure and HLA in healthy donors. Across the study: Some 180 million T cells yielded 90 million to 130 million unique TCR beta sequences in earlier analysis. Tens of millions of unique TCR sequences came from HLA-typed donors in an early release.

Both 60 Vbeta primers and 13 Jbeta primers went into the PCR. Sequencing was performed with immunoSEQ multiplex PCR; in TCRdb, only in-frame clones are kept and a portion is missing. The table lists around 100,000 clones, 50% to 70% of them singletons. Findings and limits, study-wide: In an earlier analysis, productive rearrangement rates for most beta V segments clustered near 87% or 30%.

V is TRBV28 and J is TRBJ2-5, with no clear D. The receptor's source is a man aged 30 to 45 in good health and CMV-seropositive. The sample comprised PBMCs. CDR3 region: CASSLSRLTQYF. CDR3 DNA: TGTGCCAGCAGTTTAAGCAGGCTAACCCAGTACTTC.